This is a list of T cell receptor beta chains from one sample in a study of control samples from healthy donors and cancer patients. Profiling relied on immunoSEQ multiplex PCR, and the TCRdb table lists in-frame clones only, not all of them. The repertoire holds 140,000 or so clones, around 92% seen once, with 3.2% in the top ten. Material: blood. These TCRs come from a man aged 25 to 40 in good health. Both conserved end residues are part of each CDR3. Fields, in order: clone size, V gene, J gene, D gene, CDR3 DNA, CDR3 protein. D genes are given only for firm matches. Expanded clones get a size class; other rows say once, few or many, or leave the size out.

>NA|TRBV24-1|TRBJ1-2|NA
TGTGCCACCAGTGAATCCGGGCGGAGGGTTAACTATGGCTACACCTTC
CATSESGRRVNYGYTF
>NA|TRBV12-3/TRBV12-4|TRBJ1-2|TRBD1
TGTGCCAGCGAAAGGACAGGGGGATATGGCTACACCTTC
CASERTGGYGYTF
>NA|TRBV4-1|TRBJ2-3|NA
TGCGCCAGCAGCCAGGACATGGGGGCAGATACGCAGTATTTT
CASSQDMGADTQYF
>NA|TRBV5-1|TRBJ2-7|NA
TGCGCCAGCAGCTTGGCAGGGCAGGCCTACGAGCAGTACTTC
CASSLAGQAYEQYF
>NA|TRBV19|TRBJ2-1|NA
TGTGCCAGTAGTATTGAGGGTCCCTACAATGAGCAGTTCTTC
CASSIEGPYNEQFF
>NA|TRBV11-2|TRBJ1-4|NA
TGTGCCAGCAGCTCGGCAGGGAGAGAAAAACTGTTTTTT
CASSSAGREKLFF
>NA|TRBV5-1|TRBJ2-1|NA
TGCGCCAGCAGCTTGTCCCAGACTAGTGCCAGTGAGCAGTTCTTC
CASSLSQTSASEQFF
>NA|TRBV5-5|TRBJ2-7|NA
TGTGCCAGCAGCTTAGTATCCTCCTACGAGCAGTACTTC
CASSLVSSYEQYF
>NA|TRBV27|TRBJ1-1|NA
TGTGCCAGCGGGTTATTGGGCCAGGGAAACACTGAAGCTTTCTTT
CASGLLGQGNTEAFF
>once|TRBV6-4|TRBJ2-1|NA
TGTGCCAGCAGCCCGAAGAGCTCCTACAATGAGCAGTTCTTC
CASSPKSSYNEQFF
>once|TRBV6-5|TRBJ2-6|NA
TGTGCCAGCAGTTTGGTTGCGGCTGGGGCCAACGTCCTGACTTTC
CASSLVAAGANVLTF
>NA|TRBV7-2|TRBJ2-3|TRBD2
TGTGCCAGCAGTCGAACCGGGACTAGTGGCACAGATACGCAGTATTTT
CASSRTGTSGTDTQYF
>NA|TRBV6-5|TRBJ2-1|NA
TGTGCCAGCAGTTACTCGGTAGGGACGCTTAACAATGAGCAGTTCTTC
CASSYSVGTLNNEQFF
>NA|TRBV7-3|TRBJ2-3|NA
TGTGCCAGCAGCTTAATAGCTTCCCCCCCGGTGTCTGGGACAGATACGCAGTATTTT
CASSLIASPPVSGTDTQYF
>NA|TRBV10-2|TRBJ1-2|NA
TGCGCCAGCAGTGAGAGGAGGGCCGGATATGGCTACACCTTC
CASSERRAGYGYTF
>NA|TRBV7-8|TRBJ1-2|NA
TGTGCCAGCAGCTTAGGACCGGGAAGGGGCTACACCTTC
CASSLGPGRGYTF
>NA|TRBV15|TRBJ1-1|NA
TGTGCCACCAGCAGAGAAGGAACAAGGGGGACTGAAGCTTTCTTT
CATSREGTRGTEAFF
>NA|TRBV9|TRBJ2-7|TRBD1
TGTGCCAGCAGCGTAGGGGACAGCTCCTACGAGCAGTACTTC
CASSVGDSSYEQYF
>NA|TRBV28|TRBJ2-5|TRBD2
TGTGCCAGCAGTTTTGAACTAGCGGGGAGTGGAGAGACCCAGTACTTC
CASSFELAGSGETQYF
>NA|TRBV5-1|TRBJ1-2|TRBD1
TGCGCCAGCAGCTTGGACGGACAGGGCCGTAACTATGGCTACACCTTC
CASSLDGQGRNYGYTF
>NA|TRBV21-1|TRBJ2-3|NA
TGTGCCAGCAGCAAATGGGAGGGGATTGGCACAGATACGCAGTATTTT
CASSKWEGIGTDTQYF
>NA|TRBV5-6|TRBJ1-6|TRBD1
TGTGCCAGCAGCTCTACAGGGGGATCTTCACCCCTCCACTTT
CASSSTGGSSPLHF
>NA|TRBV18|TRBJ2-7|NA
TGTGCCAGCTCACCGATAAACCAGGCCTCCTACGAGCAGTACTTC
CASSPINQASYEQYF
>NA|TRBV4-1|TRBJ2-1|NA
TGCGCCAGCAGCGGCCTTGACAGCGAACAGTTCTTC
CASSGLDSEQFF
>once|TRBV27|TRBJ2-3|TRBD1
TGTGCCAGCAGTTCCGGGACAGTACCGTATTTT
CASSSGTVPYF
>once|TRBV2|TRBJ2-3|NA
TGTGCCAGCCAGATAGAATGGGGCCGCACAGATACGCAGTATTTT
CASQIEWGRTDTQYF
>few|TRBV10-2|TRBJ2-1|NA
TGCGCCAGCAGTACAAGGACAGGGAGGGATGAGCAGTTCTTC
CASSTRTGRDEQFF
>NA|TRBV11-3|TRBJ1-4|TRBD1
TGTGCCAGCAGCCCCCAAGGGGGGACAGAGGATCTGAAAAAACTGTTTTTT
CASSPQGGTEDLKKLFF
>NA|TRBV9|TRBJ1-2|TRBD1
TGTGCCAGCAGCCTAGGGACAGGCTATGGCTACACCTTC
CASSLGTGYGYTF
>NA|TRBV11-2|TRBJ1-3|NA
TGTGCCAGCAGCTTAGATCCAGGCTCTGGAAACACCATATATTTT
CASSLDPGSGNTIYF
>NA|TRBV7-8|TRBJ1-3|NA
TGTGCCAGCAGCTTAGGACCGTCCAGAGGAAACACCATATATTTT
CASSLGPSRGNTIYF
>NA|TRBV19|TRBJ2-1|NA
TGTGCCAGTAGTTCGACTCGCGACAGTGAGCAGTTCTTC
CASSSTRDSEQFF
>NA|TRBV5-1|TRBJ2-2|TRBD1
TGCGCCAGCAGCCTCACAGGGGACACCGGGGAGCTGTTTTTT
CASSLTGDTGELFF
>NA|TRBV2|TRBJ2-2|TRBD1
TGTGCCAGCAGAAATACCGGGACAGGGGACACCGGGGAGCTGTTTTTT
CASRNTGTGDTGELFF
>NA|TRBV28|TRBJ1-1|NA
TGTGCCAGCACCCCCTTGGGGGGATGGACTGAAGCTTTCTTT
CASTPLGGWTEAFF
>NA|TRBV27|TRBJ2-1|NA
TGTGCCAGCCGAGCCGGGGGCACCTACAATGAGCAGTTCTTC
CASRAGGTYNEQFF